The entry below describes one TCR beta chain. Uncontrolled infection, other autoimmune disease, pregnancy and lactation each barred patients from inclusion. Clinicians diagnosed patients from clinical symptoms, serum thyroxine and TRAb, thyroid ultrasound and orbital computed tomography. The authors took PBMCs from over 8.5 ml fresh peripheral blood. The data belong to a study of T cells in Graves' hyperthyroidism and ophthalmopathy. CDR3 length: 15 residues. Per germline, CDR1 SGHTA and CDR2 FQGTGA. V gave up 4 bases and J gave up 9 bases; unmatched junction bases: 6. TCR beta CDR3 sequences were amplified from RNA transcripts. TCR CDR3 underwent first-round RT-PCR with the HTBI primer set. TCRdb processed the multiplex PCR reads anew with MiXCR; each CDR3 protein has one entry. The sample lists roughly 600,000 distinct CDR3 sequences, roughly 14% occurring once.

The specimen was blood. The receptor was derived from a woman in her 50s with Graves' ophthalmopathy. The rearrangement joins TRBV7-3 to TRBJ2-1, with 13 nucleotides matching TRBD2. The CDR3 bases are TGTGCCAGCAGCTCTGGACTAGCGGGAGCGGGTGAGCAGTTCTTC. The encoded protein is CASSSGLAGAGEQFF.